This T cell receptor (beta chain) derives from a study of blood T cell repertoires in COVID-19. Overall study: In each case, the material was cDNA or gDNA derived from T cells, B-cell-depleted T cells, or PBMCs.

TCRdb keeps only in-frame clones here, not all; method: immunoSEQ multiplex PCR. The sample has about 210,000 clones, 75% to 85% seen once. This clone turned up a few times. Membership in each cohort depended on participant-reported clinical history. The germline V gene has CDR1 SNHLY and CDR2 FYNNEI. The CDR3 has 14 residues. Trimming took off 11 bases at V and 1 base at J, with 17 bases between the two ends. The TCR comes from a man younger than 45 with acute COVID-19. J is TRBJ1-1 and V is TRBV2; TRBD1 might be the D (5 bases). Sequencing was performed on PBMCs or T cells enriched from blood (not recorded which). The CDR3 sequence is CALLGGAGNTEAFF. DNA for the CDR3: TGTGCCCTGTTGGGGGGAGCGGGGAACACTGAAGCTTTCTTT.